A selection of T cell receptor beta chains follows, all from one sample in a study of tumor-infiltrating lymphocytes in primary liver carcinoma. From the multiplex PCR reads, TCRdb called clonotypes with MiXCR, one entry per CDR3 protein. In the table there are 310,000 or so distinct CDR3 sequences, about 61% of which are singletons. Material: peripheral blood. The receptors derive from a man between 40 and 49 years old with primary liver carcinoma and hepatitis B virus infection. Both conserved end residues are part of each CDR3. A D gene is named only where the DNA matches it firmly. Clone size, where shown, is once, few, many, or a class for clones that have expanded.

.	TRBJ2-3	TRBV5-5	.	TGTGCCAGCAGCCCATGGGGACGGGGCACAGATAAGCAGTATTTT	CASSPWGRGTDKQYF
TRBD2	TRBJ2-1	TRBV12-3/TRBV12-4	.	TGTGCCAGCAGTTTATCGGGACTAGCGGATTACAATGAGCAGTTCTTC	CASSLSGLADYNEQFF
TRBD2	TRBJ2-3	TRBV6-1	.	TGTGCCAGCAGCAGCCGTATAGCGGGGATGGGGTATTTT	CASSSRIAGMGYF
TRBD1	TRBJ1-6	TRBV30	.	TGTGCCTGTAGAGGACAGGGGAATTCACCCCTCCACTTT	CACRGQGNSPLHF
.	TRBJ2-7	TRBV6-2/TRBV6-3	.	TGTGCCGGCAGCATTCCATATGGGGGCTACGAGCAGTACTTC	CAGSIPYGGYEQYF
TRBD2	TRBJ2-1	TRBV11-2	few	TGTGCCTCCGGGAGAGCGGGGGCCTACAATGAGCAGCTCTTC	CASGRAGAYNEQLF
TRBD2	TRBJ2-7	TRBV7-9	.	TGTGCCAGCAGCCAGAGCGGGAAACCCCACGAGCAGTACTTC	CASSQSGKPHEQYF
TRBD2	TRBJ2-7	TRBV29-1	.	TGCAGCGTTGGCGGACTAGCGGGAGGATCCTACGAGCAGTATTTC	CSVGGLAGGSYEQYF
TRBD2	TRBJ2-7	TRBV4-1	many	TGCGCCAGCAGCCCGCCTGGACTAGCCCTCTCCTACGAGCAGTACTTC	CASSPPGLALSYEQYF
.	TRBJ2-3	TRBV11-2	many	TGTGCCAGCAGCTTAGATCCGACAGATACGCAGTATTTT	CASSLDPTDTQYF
.	TRBJ2-7	TRBV30	.	TGTGCCTGGAGTAGAGGACATGGAGCCCACGAGCAGTACTTC	CAWSRGHGAHEQYF